This T cell receptor (beta chain) stems from a study of blood T cell repertoires in COVID-19. This CDR3 has 12 residues. Measured with immunoSEQ multiplex PCR; TCRdb has only the in-frame clones, and not every one. The sample yields around 170,000 clones, under 90% seen once. The chain links TRBV21-1 to TRBJ2-1; the DNA was not used to check the table's D call, TRBD1. TRBV21-1 has pseudogene status. Sequenced: peripheral blood. This TCR derives from a man aged 30-40 years with active or convalescent COVID-19. The CDR3 loop is CASSKARDRVFF. In nucleotides, the CDR3 is TGTGCCAGCAGCAAAGCGAGGGACAGGGTTTTCTTC.